Reported below is one TCR beta chain. How the authors handled the data: Using reference gene primer amplification, nucleated cell counts were estimated. Assay: immunoSEQ multiplex PCR; the TCRdb copy retains only in-frame clones and omits some. V and J calls and clone size are as listed in that table; D and trimming were resolved from the DNA. The sample carries more than 85,000 clones, about 90% recorded once. This specimen comes from a study of blood T cell repertoires in COVID-19. Across the whole study: Material from acute and convalescent COVID-19 was sourced from the United States, Italy and Spain. PBMCs, B-cell-depleted T cells, or T cells provided the cDNA or gDNA that made up the material.

Germline-derived CDR1 and CDR2 are MNHNY and SVGAGI (reference sequence). The V gene end was trimmed by 7 bases and the J gene end by 8 bases; junction bases not matched to a gene: 13. The CDR3 contains 15 residues. This TCR was sampled from a human donor in a cohort sampled during active COVID-19. Sequencing was carried out using peripheral blood. V gene TRBV6-6 combines with J gene TRBJ2-1; 8 nucleotides match TRBD2. This chain's CDR3 is CASNPSSTSGHEQFF. CDR3 nucleotide sequence: TGTGCCAGCAACCCATCTTCCACTAGCGGTCATGAGCAGTTCTTC.